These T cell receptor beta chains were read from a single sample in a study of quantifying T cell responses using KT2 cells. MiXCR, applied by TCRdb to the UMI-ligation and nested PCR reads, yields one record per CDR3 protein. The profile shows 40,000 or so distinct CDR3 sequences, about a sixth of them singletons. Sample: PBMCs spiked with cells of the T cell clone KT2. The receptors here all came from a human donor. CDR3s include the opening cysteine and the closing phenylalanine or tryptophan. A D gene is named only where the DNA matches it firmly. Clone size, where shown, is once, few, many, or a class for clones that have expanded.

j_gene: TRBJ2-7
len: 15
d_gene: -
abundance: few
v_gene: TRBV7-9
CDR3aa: CASSLPGLGTYEQYF
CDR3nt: TGTGCCAGCAGCCTTCCGGGCCTTGGGACCTACGAGCAGTACTTC

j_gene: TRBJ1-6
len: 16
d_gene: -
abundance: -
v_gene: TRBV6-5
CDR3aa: CASSYSRMALNSPLHF
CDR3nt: TGTGCCAGCAGTTACTCGAGGATGGCTCTCAATTCACCCCTCCACTTT

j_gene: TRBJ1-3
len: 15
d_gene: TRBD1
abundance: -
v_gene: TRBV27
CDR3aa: CASSPIGLAGGTIYF
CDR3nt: TGTGCCAGCAGTCCCATTGGGTTAGCAGGGGGCACCATATATTTT

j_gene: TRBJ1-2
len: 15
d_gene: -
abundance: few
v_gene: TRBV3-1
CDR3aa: CASSSLITGGDGYTF
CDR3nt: TGTGCCAGCAGCTCTCTCATTACAGGAGGTGATGGCTACACCTTC

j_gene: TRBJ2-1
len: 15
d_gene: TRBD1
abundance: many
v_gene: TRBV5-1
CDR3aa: CASSLADRDTNEQFF
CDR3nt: TGCGCCAGCAGCTTGGCCGACAGGGATACCAATGAGCAGTTCTTC

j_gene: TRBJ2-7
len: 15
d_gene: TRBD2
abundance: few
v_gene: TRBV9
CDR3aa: CASSPSGGAEYEQYF
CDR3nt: TGTGCCAGCAGCCCAAGCGGGGGGGCCGAGTACGAGCAGTACTTC

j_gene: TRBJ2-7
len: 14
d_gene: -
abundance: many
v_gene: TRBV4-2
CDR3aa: CASSQVGHSYEQYF
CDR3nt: TGTGCCAGCAGCCAAGTCGGGCACTCCTACGAGCAGTACTTC

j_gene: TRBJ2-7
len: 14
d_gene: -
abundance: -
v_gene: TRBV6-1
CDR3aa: CASIQIWDGYEQYF
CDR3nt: TGTGCCAGTATACAGATCTGGGACGGCTACGAGCAGTACTTC

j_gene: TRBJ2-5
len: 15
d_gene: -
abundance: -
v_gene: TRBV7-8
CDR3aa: CASSITGLTEETQYF
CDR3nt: TGTGCCAGCAGCATTACCGGGCTGACCGAAGAGACCCAGTACTTC

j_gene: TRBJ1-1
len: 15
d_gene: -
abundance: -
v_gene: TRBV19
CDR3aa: CASSIAQGRRTEAFF
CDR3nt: TGTGCCAGTAGTATTGCCCAGGGGCGTAGGACTGAAGCTTTCTTT

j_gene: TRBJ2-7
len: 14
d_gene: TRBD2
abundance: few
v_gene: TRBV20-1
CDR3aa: CSAQTSGGPYEQYF
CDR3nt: TGCAGTGCACAGACTAGCGGGGGGCCGTACGAGCAGTACTTC

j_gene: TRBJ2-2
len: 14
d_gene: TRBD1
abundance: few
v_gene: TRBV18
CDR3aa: CASSPTGTTGELFF
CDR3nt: TGTGCCAGCTCGCCGACAGGGACCACCGGGGAGCTGTTTTTT

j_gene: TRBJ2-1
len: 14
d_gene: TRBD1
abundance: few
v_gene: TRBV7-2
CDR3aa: CASSITTGGGEQFF
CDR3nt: TGTGCCAGCAGCATTACGACAGGGGGTGGTGAGCAGTTCTTC

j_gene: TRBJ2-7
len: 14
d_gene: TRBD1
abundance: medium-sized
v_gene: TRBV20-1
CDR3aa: CSASSGTGSSEQYF
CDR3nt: TGCAGTGCTAGTTCCGGGACAGGGTCTAGCGAGCAGTACTTC

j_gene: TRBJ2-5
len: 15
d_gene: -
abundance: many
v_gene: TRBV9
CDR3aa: CASSVVGELQETQYF
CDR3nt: TGTGCCAGCAGCGTAGTTGGGGAGCTCCAAGAGACCCAGTACTTC

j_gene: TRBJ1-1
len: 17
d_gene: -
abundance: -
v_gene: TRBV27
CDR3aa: CASSLEGRPDMNTEAFF
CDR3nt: TGTGCCAGCAGTCTCGAGGGACGGCCCGATATGAACACTGAAGCTTTCTTT

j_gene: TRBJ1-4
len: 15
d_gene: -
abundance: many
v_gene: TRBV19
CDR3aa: CASSPRTTTNEKLFF
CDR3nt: TGTGCCAGTAGTCCACGGACGACAACTAATGAAAAACTGTTTTTT

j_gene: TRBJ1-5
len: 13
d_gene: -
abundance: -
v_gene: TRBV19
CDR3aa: CASSPSRNQPQHF
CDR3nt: TGTGCCAGTAGTCCCAGTCGAAATCAGCCCCAGCATTTT

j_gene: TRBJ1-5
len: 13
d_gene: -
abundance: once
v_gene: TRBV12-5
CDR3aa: CASGLSRLQPQHF
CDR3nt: TGTGCTAGTGGTTTGTCCCGTCTTCAGCCCCAGCATTTT

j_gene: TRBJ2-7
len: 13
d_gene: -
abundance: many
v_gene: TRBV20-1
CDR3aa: CSAREGSSYEQYF
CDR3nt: TGCAGTGCTAGGGAAGGAAGCTCCTACGAGCAGTACTTC

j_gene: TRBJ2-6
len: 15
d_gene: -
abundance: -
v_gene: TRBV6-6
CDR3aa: CASSYSFSGANVLTF
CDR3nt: TGTGCCAGCAGTTACTCGTTCTCTGGGGCCAACGTCCTGACTTTC

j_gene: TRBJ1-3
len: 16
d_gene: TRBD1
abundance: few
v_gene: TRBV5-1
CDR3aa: CASSLAGTGNGNTIYF
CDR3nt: TGCGCCAGCAGCTTGGCCGGGACAGGGAATGGAAACACCATATATTTT

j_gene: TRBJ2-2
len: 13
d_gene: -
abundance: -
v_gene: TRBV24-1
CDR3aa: CATSRPPAGELFF
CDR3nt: TGTGCCACCAGCAGGCCCCCGGCCGGGGAGCTGTTTTTT

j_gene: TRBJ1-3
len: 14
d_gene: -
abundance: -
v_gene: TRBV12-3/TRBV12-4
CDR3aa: CASSIRTRGNTIYF
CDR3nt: TGTGCCAGCAGCATAAGGACGCGGGGAAACACCATATATTTT

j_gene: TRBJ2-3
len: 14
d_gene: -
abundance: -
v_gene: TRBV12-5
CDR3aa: CASGLLGETDTQYF
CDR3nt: TGTGCTAGTGGTTTGTTGGGAGAAACAGATACGCAGTATTTT

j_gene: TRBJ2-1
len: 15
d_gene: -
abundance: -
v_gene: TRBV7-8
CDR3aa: CASSPFSGWSLLQFF
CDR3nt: TGTGCCAGCAGCCCCTTTTCGGGTTGGTCCCTTCTGCAGTTCTTC

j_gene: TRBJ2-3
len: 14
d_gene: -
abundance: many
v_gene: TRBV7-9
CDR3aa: CASSLVGVGDTQYF
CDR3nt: TGTGCCAGCAGCTTAGTAGGGGTCGGAGATACGCAGTATTTT

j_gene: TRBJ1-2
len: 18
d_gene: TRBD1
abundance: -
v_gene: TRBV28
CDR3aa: CASRSTGTGALYHYGYTF
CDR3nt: TGTGCCAGCAGATCAACCGGGACAGGGGCCCTATATCACTATGGCTACACCTTC

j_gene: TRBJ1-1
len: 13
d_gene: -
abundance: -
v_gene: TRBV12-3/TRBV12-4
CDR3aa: CASSLSRDTEAFF
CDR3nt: TGTGCCAGCAGTTTAAGCAGGGACACTGAAGCTTTCTTT

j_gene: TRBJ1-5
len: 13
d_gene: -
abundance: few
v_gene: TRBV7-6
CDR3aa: CASSYDSNQPQHF
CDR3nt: TGTGCCAGCAGCTACGACAGCAATCAGCCCCAGCATTTT

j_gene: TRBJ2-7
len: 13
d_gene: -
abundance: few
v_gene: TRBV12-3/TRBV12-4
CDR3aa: CASSLGVAYEQYF
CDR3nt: TGTGCCAGCAGTTTAGGGGTCGCCTACGAGCAGTACTTC

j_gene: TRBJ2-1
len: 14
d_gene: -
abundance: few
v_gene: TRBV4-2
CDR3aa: CASSQGGSYNEQFF
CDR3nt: TGTGCCAGCAGCCAAGGAGGGTCCTACAATGAGCAGTTCTTC

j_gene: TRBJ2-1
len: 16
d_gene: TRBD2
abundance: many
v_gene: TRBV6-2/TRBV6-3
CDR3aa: CASSYGAGGGYNEQFF
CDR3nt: TGTGCCAGCAGTTACGGTGCGGGAGGGGGCTACAATGAGCAGTTCTTC

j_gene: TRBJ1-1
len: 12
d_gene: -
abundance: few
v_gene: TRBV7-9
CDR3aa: CASRTSGTEAFF
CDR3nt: TGTGCCAGCAGAACCTCCGGCACTGAAGCTTTCTTT

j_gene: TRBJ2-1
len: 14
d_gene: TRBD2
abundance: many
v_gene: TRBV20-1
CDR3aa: CSALSGGESNEQFF
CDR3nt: TGCAGTGCTCTTAGCGGGGGGGAATCGAATGAGCAGTTCTTC

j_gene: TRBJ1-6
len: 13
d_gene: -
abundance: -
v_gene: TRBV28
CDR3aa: CASRRDRNSPLHF
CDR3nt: TGTGCCAGCAGACGAGACCGGAATTCACCCCTCCACTTT

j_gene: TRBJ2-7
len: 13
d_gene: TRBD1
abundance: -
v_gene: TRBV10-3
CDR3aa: CAISAIDRESPYF
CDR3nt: TGTGCCATCAGTGCTATCGACAGGGAGAGTCCGTACTTC

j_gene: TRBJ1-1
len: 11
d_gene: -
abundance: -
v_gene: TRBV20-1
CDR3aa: CSASPNTEAFF
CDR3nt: TGCAGTGCTAGCCCTAACACTGAAGCTTTCTTT

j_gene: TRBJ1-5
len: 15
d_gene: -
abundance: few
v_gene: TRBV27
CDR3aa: CASSFLHRINQPQHF
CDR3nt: TGTGCCAGCAGTTTCCTTCACAGGATCAATCAGCCCCAGCATTTT

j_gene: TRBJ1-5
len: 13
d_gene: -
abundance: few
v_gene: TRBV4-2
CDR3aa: CASSQDYYQPQHF
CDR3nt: TGTGCCAGCAGCCAAGATTACTATCAGCCCCAGCATTTT